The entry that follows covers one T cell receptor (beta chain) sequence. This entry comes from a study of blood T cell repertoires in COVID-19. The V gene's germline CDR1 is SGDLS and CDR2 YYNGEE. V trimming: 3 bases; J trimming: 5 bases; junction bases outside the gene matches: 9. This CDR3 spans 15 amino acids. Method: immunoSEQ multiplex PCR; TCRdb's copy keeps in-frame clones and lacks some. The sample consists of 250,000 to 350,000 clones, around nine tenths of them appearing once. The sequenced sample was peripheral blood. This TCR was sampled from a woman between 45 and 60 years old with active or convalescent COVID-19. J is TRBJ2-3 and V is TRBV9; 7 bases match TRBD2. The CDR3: CASSGAMGGRDTQYF. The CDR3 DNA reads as TGTGCCAGCAGCGGTGCGATGGGAGGGAGAGATACGCAGTATTTT.